Shown below are 14 T cell receptor beta chains from a single sample sequenced in a study of T cell changes during pregnancy in multiple sclerosis. The method was immunoSEQ multiplex PCR; TCRdb's version includes in-frame clones alone and lacks a portion of them. The sample records about 17,000 clones, approximately 87% being singletons. Sequencing was performed on CD8+ T cells from peripheral blood mononuclear cells, taken after pregnancy. These receptors were taken from a female donor with multiple sclerosis, enrolled in a pregnancy study.

In this sample, this clone is medium-sized. The V gene is TRBV6-1, the J gene TRBJ1-5; a possible D gene is TRBD1 (6 bases). Germline CDR1 is MNHNS and CDR2 is SASEGT. The CDR3 length is 14 residues. Trimming took 6 bases from V and 2 from J, leaving 11 bases between them. The CDR3 here is CASSPGGGNQPQHF. In nucleotides, the CDR3 is TGTGCCAGCAGCCCGGGGGGCGGCAATCAGCCCCAGCATTTT.

V gene TRBV9 combines with J gene TRBJ2-1, with 9 positions matching TRBD2. The CDR3 consists of 13 residues. With 5 bases clipped from V and 10 bases from J, the junction kept 7 bases outside the gene matches. The germline V gene has CDR1 SGDLS and CDR2 YYNGEE. CDR3 protein: CASRGSGRREQFF. In DNA form, the CDR3 reads TGTGCCAGCAGGGGGAGCGGGAGGCGCGAGCAGTTCTTC.

This clone was observed a single time. This rearrangement joins TRBV13 to TRBJ2-1; D remains unclear. The CDR3 runs 16 residues. V lost 3 bases and J lost 3, with 15 bases in between. Germline-derived CDR1 and CDR2 are PRHDT and FYEKMQ (reference sequence). The CDR3 here is CASSFEPNSFYNEQFF. In nucleotides, the CDR3 is TGTGCCAGCAGCTTCGAGCCAAATAGCTTCTACAATGAGCAGTTCTTC. The variable domain in full, completed from reference TRBV13 and TRBJ2-1, reads AAGVIQSPRHLIKEKRETATLKCYPIPRHDTVYWYQQGPGQDPQFLISFYEKMQSDKGSIPDRFSAQQFSDYHSELNMSSLELGDSALYFCASSFEPNSFYNEQFFGPGTRLTVL.

The chain is built from TRBV11-2 and TRBJ2-7; D might be TRBD2 (6 bases). The germline gives CDR1 SGHAT, CDR2 FQNNGV. V was clipped by 1 base and J by 0 bases, with 10 bases between them. The CDR3 is 15 amino acids. The CDR3 DNA reads as TGTGCCAGCAGCTTAGCACATAGCGGCTCCTACGAGCAGTACTTC. Its translation: CASSLAHSGSYEQYF. Variable domain in full (rest from reference TRBV11-2 and TRBJ2-7): EAGVAQSPRYKIIEKRQSVAFWCNPISGHATLYWYQQILGQGPKLLIQFQNNGVVDDSQLPKDRFSAERLKGVDSTLKIQPAKLEDSAVYLCASSLAHSGSYEQYFGPGTRLTVT.

This sequence joins TRBV4-3 and TRBJ1-2, with 10 bases that match TRBD1. J was trimmed by 1 base and V by 0 bases; bases with no gene match: 5. This CDR3 contains 17 residues. CDR1 and CDR2 from the germline V gene are LGHNA and YSLEER. CDR3 DNA sequence: TGCGCCAGCAGCCAAGATTCGGGGACAGGGGTTAACTATGGCTACACCTTC. Its protein is CASSQDSGTGVNYGYTF.

The chain couples TRBV7-8 to TRBJ2-7, with TRBD2 identical over 8 bases. The CDR3 has 15 amino acids. Germline trimming cut 4 bases from V and 7 bases from J; bases unmatched to any gene: 12. The V gene's germline CDR1 is SGHVS and CDR2 FQNEAQ. The CDR3 region has the DNA TGTGCCAGCAGCTCGACGACTAGCGCCCTGGGGGAGCAGTACTTC. This sequence encodes CASSSTTSALGEQYF.

The chain uses TRBV20-1 and TRBJ1-4; no clear D gene. CDR1 is DFQATT and CDR2 is SNEGSKA in the germline V gene (reference sequence). The CDR3 consists of 11 residues. V gave up 5 bases and J gave up 9 bases, with 10 bases separating them. The DNA of the CDR3 is TGCAGTGCTCCCTCCAGGCAAAAACTGTTTTTT. Translation: CSAPSRQKLFF.

The chain uses TRBV28 and TRBJ2-3; TRBD2 is a possible D gene (6 bases). V lost 5 bases to trimming and J lost 2 bases, with 20 bases between them. The CDR3 covers 17 residues. Germline CDR1 MDHEN, CDR2 SYDVKM. The CDR3 nucleotides are TGTGCCAGCAGTCCCTCCACCGTAGCGGACGTCACAGATACGCAGTATTTT. It codes for CASSPSTVADVTDTQYF. Full variable domain (missing parts from reference TRBV28 and TRBJ2-3): DVKVTQSSRYLVKRTGEKVFLECVQDMDHENMFWYRQDPGLGLRLIYFSYDVKMKEKGDIPEGYSVSREKKERFSLILESASTNQTSMYLCASSPSTVADVTDTQYFGPGTRLTVL.

This clone has a single count. The rearrangement links TRBV28 to TRBJ1-1, with 10 positions matching TRBD1. Germline V lookup: CDR1 MDHEN, CDR2 SYDVKM. The CDR3 has 17 residues. J gave up 1 base and V 2 bases, and 7 bases lay outside the gene matches. Written as DNA, the CDR3 is TGTGCCAGCAGTTTAGGAACGACAGGGGGCCAGAACACTGAAGCTTTCTTT. The encoded protein is CASSLGTTGGQNTEAFF. Using reference TRBV28 and TRBJ1-1 for the parts outside the CDR3, the full variable domain is DVKVTQSSRYLVKRTGEKVFLECVQDMDHENMFWYRQDPGLGLRLIYFSYDVKMKEKGDIPEGYSVSREKKERFSLILESASTNQTSMYLCASSLGTTGGQNTEAFFGQGTRLTVV.

This chain links TRBV5-8 with TRBJ2-7, with D perhaps TRBD2 (6 bases). This CDR3 is 14 amino acids long. Germline V gene lookup returns CDR1 SGHTS and CDR2 YDEGEE. The V gene lost 0 bases and the J gene lost 6 bases, with 13 bases spanning the gap. CDR3 region: CASSLGGVSFEQYF. DNA of the CDR3: TGTGCCAGCAGCTTGGGGGGGGTCTCGTTCGAGCAGTACTTC.

This clone came up a few times. The CDR3 DNA follows: TGTGCCACCAGCAGAGATTCCGGGACAGGCGATGAAAAACTGTTTTTT. Its translation is CATSRDSGTGDEKLFF. The V call is TRBV15, the J call TRBJ1-4; 8 nucleotides align to TRBD1. The CDR3 totals 16 residues. V lost 0 bases to trimming and J lost 6 bases; unmatched junction nucleotides: 6. Germline CDR1 LNHNV, CDR2 YYDKDF (reference sequence).

This clone has only one observation. The chain carries TRBV15 and TRBJ2-3, with unresolved D. The CDR3 is 16 residues long. With 5 bases removed from V and 2 bases from J, the gap between germline ends came to 17 bases. Germline values: CDR1 LNHNV, CDR2 YYDKDF (reference sequence). The CDR3 loop is CATSGPEWPLTDTQYF. CDR3 coding DNA: TGTGCCACCAGCGGGCCCGAATGGCCGCTCACAGATACGCAGTATTTT.

The rearrangement joins TRBV29-1 to TRBJ2-2; perhaps TRBD1 as D (5 bases). This CDR3 has 13 residues. Germline V gene lookup returns CDR1 SQVTM and CDR2 ANQGSEA. With 5 bases removed from V and 1 base from J, the gap between germline ends came to 8 bases. The CDR3 here is CSVSTGNTGELFF. The CDR3 nucleotides are TGCAGCGTTTCCACAGGGAACACCGGGGAGCTGTTTTTT.

V usage is TRBV7-3 and J usage is TRBJ1-1; 11 bases are shared with TRBD1. Germline CDR1 reads SGHTA; CDR2 reads FQGTGA. This CDR3 is built from 15 residues. The trim removed 5 bases at V and 5 bases at J, leaving 7 bases unmatched. The CDR3 coding sequence is TGTGCCAGCAGCCCAGGACAGGGGGCGCGAACTGAAGCTTTCTTT. It translates to CASSPGQGARTEAFF.